Here is one T cell receptor (beta chain) with its context. Its target is not known. This entry is derived from a study of blood T cells in healthy people across ages. Overall study findings and caveats: TCR beta diversity, measured per million T cells, fell in a roughly linear way with age. Diversity was higher, and naive CD4+ cells more numerous, in long-lived donors than in aged donors.

Sample-barcoded 5' priming and a J-beta primer mix drove a second PCR of roughly 6 to 12 cycles. Every sample produced at least 2.5 million CDR3-containing paired-end reads. TCRdb itself ran the 5' RACE reads through MiXCR, one entry per CDR3 protein. The sample shows about 1.5 million distinct CDR3 sequences, about 45% of them seen only once. This TCR was sampled from a woman aged 18-35 years in good health. The source material was blood.

The CDR3 DNA follows: TGTGCCAGCAGCCCCGGAGGGCCACCGGACTGTAATGAAAAACTGTTTTTT. The encoded protein is CASSPGGPPDCNEKLFF. J is TRBJ1-4 and V is TRBV3-1; D is ambiguous. The CDR3 runs to 17 residues. Germline CDR1 is LGHDT and CDR2 is YNNKEL (reference sequence). With 4 bases removed from V and 4 bases from J, the gap between germline ends came to 19 bases. The whole variable domain, remainder taken from reference TRBV3-1 and TRBJ1-4, is DTAVSQTPKYLVTQMGNDKSIKCEQNLGHDTMYWYKQDSKKFLKIMFSYNNKELIINETVPNRFSPKSPDKAHLNLHINSLELGDSAVYFCASSPGGPPDCNEKLFFGSGTQLSVL.